This T cell receptor beta chain was profiled in a study of CD8+ T cells in alopecia areata. Stated treatment: oral pan-JAK inhibitor, 5-10 mg twice daily. It was cDNA, reverse transcribed from extracted RNA, that served as the sequencing template. Here immunoSEQ multiplex PCR was the method, and the copy in TCRdb shows in-frame clones only, minus some. The repertoire holds some 150,000 clones, with roughly 82% as singletons. Germline V gene lookup returns CDR1 MGHRA and CDR2 YSYEKL. This CDR3 spans 16 amino acids. Trimming at V came to 4 bases and at J to 1 base, leaving 9 bases not matched to a gene.

The sequence was obtained from a human donor with alopecia areata. This chain joins TRBV4-1 and TRBJ2-5; TRBD1 matches at 7 bases. This specimen was CD8+ T cells sorted from blood, taken at week 4, from a patient treated with tofacitinib. The CDR3 nucleotides read TGCGCCAGCAGCCTACAGGGGTGGCCAGCCCAAGAGACCCAGTACTTC. Encoded protein: CASSLQGWPAQETQYF.